The rows below give T cell receptor beta chains drawn from one sample of a study of CD4 T cells in relation to SARS-CoV-2 and coronaviruses. Using immunoSEQ multiplex PCR, the repertoire was profiled, and TCRdb retains in-frame clones only, with some absent. Seen here are approximately 20,000 clones, about 80% observed once, and the top ten hold over 8.5%. Antigens for these TCRs are unknown. Sequencing was performed on CD4+ T cells from PBMCs, cultured in vitro. These receptors were obtained from a human donor in good health. Each CDR3 is given with its conserved first and last residue. The D gene is left open where the match is weak. The size of a clone is reported for some rows only, either as once, few or many, or as a class for expanded clones.

V gene: TRBV6-6
clone size: -
D gene: -
J gene: TRBJ2-2
CDR3 DNA: TGTGCCAGCAGTTACCCAACCGGGACCTACACCGGGGAGCTGTTTTTT
CDR3 protein: CASSYPTGTYTGELFF

V gene: TRBV28
clone size: -
D gene: -
J gene: TRBJ2-1
CDR3 DNA: TGTGCCAGCAGTGAGGGGGGCTCCCACAATGAGCAGTTCTTC
CDR3 protein: CASSEGGSHNEQFF

V gene: TRBV11-3
clone size: -
D gene: -
J gene: TRBJ2-1
CDR3 DNA: TGTGCCAGCAGCTTAGATCGAAACAATGAGCAGTTCTTC
CDR3 protein: CASSLDRNNEQFF

V gene: TRBV7-2
clone size: -
D gene: -
J gene: TRBJ1-1
CDR3 DNA: TGTGCCAGCAGCTTAAAGGGGGGGGGCACTGAAGCTTTCTTT
CDR3 protein: CASSLKGGGTEAFF

V gene: TRBV30
clone size: -
D gene: TRBD2
J gene: TRBJ2-4
CDR3 DNA: TGTGCCTGGAGTGTATTGGCCTGGGCTAGCGGGAGCTATCAGTACTTC
CDR3 protein: CAWSVLAWASGSYQYF

V gene: TRBV5-1
clone size: -
D gene: TRBD2
J gene: TRBJ2-3
CDR3 DNA: TGCGCCAGCAGCATTAGCGGGGATAGCACAGATACGCAGTATTTT
CDR3 protein: CASSISGDSTDTQYF

V gene: TRBV19
clone size: -
D gene: TRBD2
J gene: TRBJ2-1
CDR3 DNA: TGTGCCAGTAGGACTGTGGTAGCGGGAGCTTACAATGAGCAGTTCTTC
CDR3 protein: CASRTVVAGAYNEQFF

V gene: TRBV19
clone size: -
D gene: -
J gene: TRBJ1-1
CDR3 DNA: TGTGCCAGTAGTATACGGCCGACCCCCACTGAAGCTTTCTTT
CDR3 protein: CASSIRPTPTEAFF

V gene: TRBV18
clone size: -
D gene: -
J gene: TRBJ1-1
CDR3 DNA: TGTGCCAGCTCACCATCCGGGACCGGCCTAGACACTGAAGCTTTCTTT
CDR3 protein: CASSPSGTGLDTEAFF

V gene: TRBV19
clone size: -
D gene: -
J gene: TRBJ1-1
CDR3 DNA: TGTGCCAGTAGTAGCATCCTCAGGGGTACTGAAGCTTTCTTT
CDR3 protein: CASSSILRGTEAFF

V gene: TRBV11-2
clone size: -
D gene: -
J gene: TRBJ2-2
CDR3 DNA: TGTGCCAGCAGGTACAACACCGGGGAGCTGTTTTTT
CDR3 protein: CASRYNTGELFF

V gene: TRBV3-1/TRBV3-2
clone size: -
D gene: -
J gene: TRBJ2-3
CDR3 DNA: TGTGCCAGCAGCCAACTGACTGCTGGGCGGGCAGATACGCAGTATTTT
CDR3 protein: CASSQLTAGRADTQYF

V gene: TRBV10-3
clone size: -
D gene: -
J gene: TRBJ2-7
CDR3 DNA: TGTGCCATCAGTGAGTCGGTAACAGCTACCTACGAGCAGTACTTC
CDR3 protein: CAISESVTATYEQYF

V gene: TRBV11-2
clone size: few
D gene: -
J gene: TRBJ1-6
CDR3 DNA: TGTGCCAGCAGCTTAGCTGGGGTTCGTAATTCACCCCTCCACTTT
CDR3 protein: CASSLAGVRNSPLHF

V gene: TRBV19
clone size: -
D gene: -
J gene: TRBJ2-5
CDR3 DNA: TGTGCCAGTAGATCGACAGGAGCGGAGACCCAGTACTTC
CDR3 protein: CASRSTGAETQYF

V gene: TRBV29-1
clone size: -
D gene: -
J gene: TRBJ2-3
CDR3 DNA: TGCAGCGTATCCGAGGGCGGGAGCACAGATACGCAGTATTTT
CDR3 protein: CSVSEGGSTDTQYF

V gene: TRBV28
clone size: -
D gene: -
J gene: TRBJ1-1
CDR3 DNA: TGTGCCAGCAGTTCTGGATGGAACACTGAAGCTTTCTTT
CDR3 protein: CASSSGWNTEAFF

V gene: TRBV19
clone size: -
D gene: TRBD1
J gene: TRBJ1-6
CDR3 DNA: TGTGCCAGTCGACAGGGCTCCAATTCACCCCTCCACTTT
CDR3 protein: CASRQGSNSPLHF

V gene: TRBV9
clone size: -
D gene: TRBD2
J gene: TRBJ2-3
CDR3 DNA: TGTGCCAGCAGCGACGGGACTAGCGGGGGCACAGATACGCAGTATTTT
CDR3 protein: CASSDGTSGGTDTQYF

V gene: TRBV7-2
clone size: -
D gene: TRBD1
J gene: TRBJ2-1
CDR3 DNA: TGTGCCAGCAGCTATAGGACAGGGGCAGACGGCAATGAGCAGTTCTTC
CDR3 protein: CASSYRTGADGNEQFF

V gene: TRBV6-2/TRBV6-3
clone size: -
D gene: -
J gene: TRBJ2-7
CDR3 DNA: TGTGCCAGCAGTTATGCCATCGGCGAGCAGTACTTC
CDR3 protein: CASSYAIGEQYF

V gene: TRBV29-1
clone size: once
D gene: -
J gene: TRBJ1-1
CDR3 DNA: TGCAGCGTTGAAGTAACGGGATACGGGGCTTTCTTT
CDR3 protein: CSVEVTGYGAFF

V gene: TRBV7-2
clone size: -
D gene: TRBD2
J gene: TRBJ2-3
CDR3 DNA: TGTGCCAGCAGCCTGGGACTAGCACTAGATACGCAGTATTTT
CDR3 protein: CASSLGLALDTQYF

V gene: TRBV5-1
clone size: -
D gene: TRBD2
J gene: TRBJ2-1
CDR3 DNA: TGCGCCAGCTGCCCTAGCGGGAATTTGGTCGATGAGCAGTTCTTC
CDR3 protein: CASCPSGNLVDEQFF

V gene: TRBV27
clone size: -
D gene: TRBD1
J gene: TRBJ1-1
CDR3 DNA: TGTGCCAGCAGTCCCTACAACAGGGGAGCAGCTTTCTTT
CDR3 protein: CASSPYNRGAAFF

V gene: TRBV19
clone size: -
D gene: -
J gene: TRBJ2-1
CDR3 DNA: TGTGCCAGTAGGGCTTGGCGACTAGACGACAATGAGCAGTTCTTC
CDR3 protein: CASRAWRLDDNEQFF

V gene: TRBV13
clone size: -
D gene: -
J gene: TRBJ1-1
CDR3 DNA: TGTGCCAGCAGCTCCAATTCCTACTTGAACACTGAAGCTTTCTTT
CDR3 protein: CASSSNSYLNTEAFF

V gene: TRBV14
clone size: -
D gene: -
J gene: TRBJ2-7
CDR3 DNA: TGTGCCAGCAGCCAAGGGGGGCTGGGCGGATACTTACGAGTGCAGTACTTC
CDR3 protein: CASSQGGLGGYLRVQYF

V gene: TRBV5-8
clone size: -
D gene: -
J gene: TRBJ2-4
CDR3 DNA: TGTGCCTCGGGCGGCATGAAAAACATTCAGTACTTC
CDR3 protein: CASGGMKNIQYF

V gene: TRBV18
clone size: few
D gene: TRBD1
J gene: TRBJ1-6
CDR3 DNA: TGTGCCAGCTCACTAACGACAGGGGGTTATAATTCACCCCTCCACTTT
CDR3 protein: CASSLTTGGYNSPLHF

V gene: TRBV28
clone size: -
D gene: -
J gene: TRBJ1-4
CDR3 DNA: TGTGCCAGCAGTTTGTTTTTGAGAAGGGGGGGGGAGGCCGAAAAACTGTTTTTT
CDR3 protein: CASSLFLRRGGEAEKLFF

V gene: TRBV4-1
clone size: few
D gene: TRBD1
J gene: TRBJ1-4
CDR3 DNA: TGCGCCAGCAGCCAAGAGAACAGGGGCGGCGAAAAACTGTTTTTT
CDR3 protein: CASSQENRGGEKLFF

V gene: TRBV5-1
clone size: few
D gene: TRBD2
J gene: TRBJ2-2
CDR3 DNA: TGCGCCAGCAGCGCGCTACTAGCGGCCGGGGAGCTGTTTTTT
CDR3 protein: CASSALLAAGELFF

V gene: TRBV7-8
clone size: -
D gene: -
J gene: TRBJ2-7
CDR3 DNA: TGTGCCAGCAGCTTAGCGGGGCTTAATACTCGCGAGCAGTACTTC
CDR3 protein: CASSLAGLNTREQYF

V gene: TRBV9
clone size: -
D gene: -
J gene: TRBJ2-4
CDR3 DNA: TGTGCCAGCAGCGCATCTCTCAGGGGAGGAAAAAACATTCAGTACTTC
CDR3 protein: CASSASLRGGKNIQYF

V gene: TRBV2
clone size: -
D gene: -
J gene: TRBJ1-2
CDR3 DNA: TGTGCCAGCAGTGACGGCCAAATCGGTGGCTACACCTTC
CDR3 protein: CASSDGQIGGYTF

V gene: TRBV19
clone size: -
D gene: -
J gene: TRBJ1-3
CDR3 DNA: TGTGCCAGTACCAATCGGGTTAGGACTGGAAACACCATATATTTT
CDR3 protein: CASTNRVRTGNTIYF

V gene: TRBV24-1
clone size: -
D gene: -
J gene: TRBJ1-2
CDR3 DNA: TGTGCCACCAGTGATAACACCCTTGGCTATGGCTACACCTTC
CDR3 protein: CATSDNTLGYGYTF

V gene: TRBV4-1
clone size: once
D gene: TRBD1
J gene: TRBJ1-4
CDR3 DNA: TGCGCCAGCAGCCAAAGACAGGGGGTAGGGGAAAAACTGTTTTTT
CDR3 protein: CASSQRQGVGEKLFF

V gene: TRBV10-3
clone size: once
D gene: TRBD2
J gene: TRBJ2-1
CDR3 DNA: TGTGCCATTGACCCGGGGACCCCAGCGGGGGCCCCGGGGCAGTTCTTC
CDR3 protein: CAIDPGTPAGAPGQFF

V gene: TRBV6-6
clone size: -
D gene: TRBD1
J gene: TRBJ2-7
CDR3 DNA: TGTGCCAGCAGCTTCAGGCCGGACAGGGAGGAATTC
CDR3 protein: CASSFRPDREEF

V gene: TRBV6-5
clone size: -
D gene: -
J gene: TRBJ1-1
CDR3 DNA: TGTGCCAGCAGTTACTCGCGGCAGGGGTTGAACACTGAAGCTTTCTTT
CDR3 protein: CASSYSRQGLNTEAFF

V gene: TRBV24-1
clone size: once
D gene: -
J gene: TRBJ1-5
CDR3 DNA: TGTGCCACCAGACCGTGGACAGCAGATCAGCCCCAGCATTTT
CDR3 protein: CATRPWTADQPQHF

V gene: TRBV5-1
clone size: -
D gene: -
J gene: TRBJ1-4
CDR3 DNA: TGCGCCAGCAGCTTTGGTGAGGCCTACTTTAATGAAAAACTGTTTTTT
CDR3 protein: CASSFGEAYFNEKLFF